These 2 T cell receptor beta chains were sequenced from one sample in a study of regulatory T cells in long-lasting Graves disease. The time point denotes: newly diagnosed GD, antithyroid drugs for less than 3 months. Following extraction of RNA from PBMCs, that RNA was used to make the TCR library. HTBI primers from iRepertoire and Arm-PCR of CDR3 regions yielded the TCR beta libraries. MiXCR was run by TCRdb on the multiplex PCR reads, yielding one entry per CDR3 protein. The table shows roughly 420,000 distinct CDR3 sequences, with 15% to 20% occurring only once. The same specimen was also included in a second study, on T cells in Graves' hyperthyroidism and ophthalmopathy.

Sequences were derived from peripheral blood mononuclear cells (PBMCs), sampled at new diagnosis, from a patient treated with antithyroid drugs. These receptors originate from a woman aged 18 to 35 with Graves disease.

This clonotype occurred a few times. The CDR3 bases are TGTGCCAGCAGCCGTTGGGGCTACGAGCAGTACTTC. Protein product: CASSRWGYEQYF. The chain joins TRBV9 to TRBJ2-7; no definite D call. The CDR3 has 12 residues. Germline assignment: CDR1 SGDLS and CDR2 YYNGEE. Trimming stripped 4 bases from V and 3 bases from J, with 8 bases between.

The CDR3, as DNA: TGTGCCAGCAGTGTGACAGCAACTAATGAAAAACTGTTTTTT. Translated, it gives CASSVTATNEKLFF. The rearrangement uses TRBV6-1 and TRBJ1-4; maybe TRBD1 (5 bases). Germline V gene lookup returns CDR1 MNHNS and CDR2 SASEGT. The CDR3 totals 14 residues. V was shortened by 4 bases and J by 0 bases, with 6 bases between the two germline ends.